Listed below are T cell receptor beta chains from one sample, sequenced in a study of shared clonotypes between healthy human individuals. TCRdb's table, derived via immunoSEQ multiplex PCR, lists solely in-frame clones and lacks some. The sample contains roughly 2.5 million clones, 85% to 95% of which appear only once. The sequencing input was naive CD4+ T cells sorted from blood. The receptors stem from a man aged 18 to 35 in good health. Each CDR3 is given with its conserved first and last residue. D genes are given only for firm matches. Rows may omit the clone size; those that give it use once, few, many or a size class.

length,size,D,V,J,DNA,CDR3
13,-,-,TRBV7-8,TRBJ2-7,TGTGCCAGCAGCTCCCCCCTAGGCCACGAGCAGTACTTC,CASSSPLGHEQYF
11,-,-,TRBV5-1,TRBJ2-1,TGCGCCAGCAAAGGGCCCGATGAGCAGTTCTTC,CASKGPDEQFF
15,-,-,TRBV10-3,TRBJ2-3,TGTGCCATCAGTGATATGGCGGGGAGCACAGATACGCAGTATTTT,CAISDMAGSTDTQYF
16,-,-,TRBV30,TRBJ1-6,TGTGCCTGCTCATTACTGGGAGATAGGGATAATTCACCCCTCCACTTT,CACSLLGDRDNSPLHF
14,once,TRBD2,TRBV19,TRBJ2-7,TGTGCCAGTAGTACTACATGGACTAGCGGGACTGTAAACTTC,CASSTTWTSGTVNF
18,-,TRBD2,TRBV4-3,TRBJ2-3,TGCGCCAGCAGCCAAGATTCTAGCGGGAGAGGTAACACAGATACGCAGTATTTT,CASSQDSSGRGNTDTQYF
17,-,TRBD2,TRBV10-3,TRBJ2-1,TGTGCCATCAGTGAGGACAAGGTAGCGGGAGTCGTGGATGAGCAGTTCTTC,CAISEDKVAGVVDEQFF
14,-,-,TRBV27,TRBJ1-2,TGTGCCAGCAGTCCCTCGGGACCTGGCTGGGGCTACACCTTC,CASSPSGPGWGYTF
13,-,-,TRBV11-1,TRBJ1-2,TGTGCCAGCAGCTTAGCAGGGTATGATGGCTACACCTTC,CASSLAGYDGYTF
16,-,TRBD1,TRBV5-1,TRBJ2-3,TGCGCCAGCAGCTTCGGGACAGGGGACCCCACAGATACGCAGTATTTT,CASSFGTGDPTDTQYF
16,-,-,TRBV15,TRBJ2-2,TGTGCCACCAGCAGAAAGCATACCTCGTACACCGGGGAGCTGTTTTTT,CATSRKHTSYTGELFF
16,-,TRBD2,TRBV5-1,TRBJ2-1,TGCGCCAGCAGCGGGACGGGACTAGCTTACTACAATGAGCAGTTCTTC,CASSGTGLAYYNEQFF
12,-,-,TRBV30,TRBJ2-5,TGTGCCTGGAGAAAGGGACAAGAGACCCAGTACTTC,CAWRKGQETQYF
14,-,TRBD1,TRBV2,TRBJ2-2,TGTGCCAGTAGTGGGACAGCGAACACCGGGGAGCTGTTTTTT,CASSGTANTGELFF
15,-,TRBD1,TRBV5-4,TRBJ1-1,TGTGCCAGCAGCCAAAACCGGGACAGCTACACTGAAGCTTTCTTT,CASSQNRDSYTEAFF
17,once,TRBD2,TRBV10-2,TRBJ2-3,TGCGCCAGCAGTGAGTCGGGGACTAGCGGGAGATCAGATACGCAGTATTTT,CASSESGTSGRSDTQYF
14,once,-,TRBV5-6,TRBJ1-6,TGTGCCAGCAGCTCTCGGGGGTATAATTCACCCCTCCACTTT,CASSSRGYNSPLHF
17,-,-,TRBV5-6,TRBJ1-5,TGTGCCAGCAGCTTGTATTTGGAGGGGCTGGGCAATCAGCCCCAGCATTTT,CASSLYLEGLGNQPQHF
14,-,-,TRBV6-1,TRBJ1-2,TGTGCCAGCAGTGAAGCGGCAGAGGGACATGGCTACACCTTC,CASSEAAEGHGYTF
14,-,-,TRBV11-2,TRBJ2-3,TGTGCCAGCAGCCCTGTCCTCGACACAGATACGCAGTATTTT,CASSPVLDTDTQYF
15,once,-,TRBV5-1,TRBJ2-5,TGCGCCGTTTCAACCCAGGGAAATCAGAAAGAGACCCAGTACTTC,CAVSTQGNQKETQYF
13,-,-,TRBV14,TRBJ1-1,TGTGCCAGCAGCCAAGTTCTACTATCTGTGGCTTTCTTT,CASSQVLLSVAFF
15,-,-,TRBV2,TRBJ2-6,TGTGCCAGCAGGAAGACGGACCTCGAGGCCAACGTCCTGACTTTC,CASRKTDLEANVLTF
13,-,-,TRBV19,TRBJ2-3,TGTGCCAGTAGGGGCCTTGGGATGGATACGCAGTATTTT,CASRGLGMDTQYF
14,once,-,TRBV28,TRBJ1-3,TGTGCCAGCAGTTATCGGGGGGCTGGAAACACCATATATTTT,CASSYRGAGNTIYF
14,-,-,TRBV27,TRBJ1-2,TGTGCCAGCAGTTCCTACACTGCTAACTATGGCTACACCTTC,CASSSYTANYGYTF
14,-,TRBD1,TRBV14,TRBJ2-7,TGTGCCAGCAGCCCGACAGGGGTTCACCACGAGCAGTACTTC,CASSPTGVHHEQYF
13,-,TRBD1,TRBV7-2,TRBJ2-7,TGTGCCAGCAGCCGACAGGGGGACTACGAGCAGTACTTC,CASSRQGDYEQYF
15,-,-,TRBV5-1,TRBJ2-2,TGCGCCAGCAGCACCCTAGCGTCAAACACCGGGGAGCTGTTTTTT,CASSTLASNTGELFF
16,-,-,TRBV29-1,TRBJ1-6,TGCAGCGTTCGGGAGGCGGGGAGCTCCTATAATTCACCCCTCCACTTT,CSVREAGSSYNSPLHF
15,-,TRBD1,TRBV11-2,TRBJ1-4,TGTGCCAGCAGCTCCACAGGGGCAACTAATGAAAAACTGTTTTTT,CASSSTGATNEKLFF
16,-,-,TRBV28,TRBJ1-1,TGTGCCAGCAGTTTAGGGGGGGCAGTGGGGAGCACTGAAGCTTTCTTT,CASSLGGAVGSTEAFF
15,-,TRBD2,TRBV19,TRBJ2-1,TGTGCCAGTAGGACGACTAGCTTCGGCTACAATGAGCAGTTCTTC,CASRTTSFGYNEQFF
14,-,-,TRBV5-1,TRBJ2-3,TGCGCCAGCAGCCTGGGGATACCCACAGATACGCAGTATTTT,CASSLGIPTDTQYF
16,-,TRBD1,TRBV6-5,TRBJ2-1,TGTGCCAGCAGTTCCTTCGGGACAGGTCTCGACAATGAGCAGTTCTTC,CASSSFGTGLDNEQFF
14,-,TRBD1,TRBV7-8,TRBJ2-1,TGTGCCAGCAGCTTTGACAGGGGGCTACGGGAGCAGTTCTTC,CASSFDRGLREQFF
12,-,TRBD2,TRBV2,TRBJ2-1,TGTGCCAGCCGCCGAACCCGGGACTATCAGTTCTTC,CASRRTRDYQFF
18,-,TRBD2,TRBV2,TRBJ2-1,TGTGCCAGCAGTGATTTCGGACTAGCGGGAGGGCAGGACAATGAGCAGTTCTTC,CASSDFGLAGGQDNEQFF
17,-,-,TRBV30,TRBJ2-3,TGTGCCTGGAGTCTTGGCTCAGGGCTCTTGGGCACAGATACGCAGTATTTT,CAWSLGSGLLGTDTQYF
13,-,-,TRBV5-4,TRBJ2-1,TGTGCCAGCAGCACCGACCACTACAATGAGCAGTTCTTC,CASSTDHYNEQFF
15,-,-,TRBV19,TRBJ1-5,TGTGCCAGTAGTATGGGACGAAATAGCAATCAGCCCCAGCATTTT,CASSMGRNSNQPQHF
14,-,-,TRBV6-1,TRBJ1-2,TGTGCCAGCAGTGACGGGGGGCGAAACTATGGCTACACCTTC,CASSDGGRNYGYTF
13,-,TRBD1,TRBV5-1,TRBJ2-3,TGCGCCAGCAGCAGCGGGACAGGGGATACGCAGTATTTT,CASSSGTGDTQYF
16,-,-,TRBV5-6,TRBJ2-2,TGTGCCAGCTCGAATAGACAGACCTCAAACACCGGGGAGCTGTTTTTT,CASSNRQTSNTGELFF
14,-,-,TRBV11-2,TRBJ2-2,TGTGCCAGCAGCCGGGGACAGAACACCGGGGAGCTGTTTTTT,CASSRGQNTGELFF
15,-,-,TRBV5-1,TRBJ2-1,TGCGCCAGCAGCTTGGCGGGGACCCAATACAATGAGCAGTTCTTC,CASSLAGTQYNEQFF
17,-,-,TRBV11-2,TRBJ2-2,TGTGCCAGCAGCTTAGAGGTAAGGGACGGGGACACCGGGGAGCTGTTTTTT,CASSLEVRDGDTGELFF
15,-,-,TRBV4-1,TRBJ2-7,TGCGCCAGCAGCCAAGGGGAGACAGGAAACTACGAGCAGTACTTC,CASSQGETGNYEQYF
15,-,-,TRBV7-9,TRBJ2-5,TGTGCCAGCAGCATTGGACAAGGGCTAGGAGAGACCCAGTACTTC,CASSIGQGLGETQYF
13,few,-,TRBV2,TRBJ1-2,TGTGCCAGCAGTGGTACAGCTTTCTATGGCTACACCTTC,CASSGTAFYGYTF